This T cell receptor (beta chain) comes out of a study of CD8 T cells in ankylosing spondylitis. This clonotype appeared many times. As yet, its antigen is unknown. Losses at the gene ends were 4 bases for V and 5 bases for J; bases not matched to a gene: 4. The germline CDR1 and CDR2 sequences are DFQATT and SNEGSKA (reference sequence). The CDR3 has 15 amino acids. Findings and limits, study-wide: A TCR beta motif of about 8 highly homologous variants appeared characteristic of ankylosing spondylitis blood. Matched synovial fluid from ankylosing spondylitis patients was reported to be enriched for disease-linked clones.

Each TCR beta library was made by quantitative 5'-RACE that incorporated molecular barcodes. TCRdb passed the 5' RACE reads through MiXCR, listing each CDR3 protein once. The sample shows about 130,000 distinct CDR3 sequences, around 7% of them seen only once. This TCR derives from a male donor with ankylosing spondylitis or in good health (not recorded which). The V gene is TRBV20-1, the J gene TRBJ2-1, with 14 bases fitting TRBD2. Source material: blood, either unsorted or a sorted T cell fraction (not recorded which). CDR3 nucleotide sequence: TGCAGTGCTAATGGACTAGCGGGAGGAAACAATGAGCAGTTCTTC. Protein product: CSANGLAGGNNEQFF.